What follows are 19 T cell receptor beta chains derived from one specimen sequenced in a study of T cells after yellow fever vaccination. One entry per CDR3 protein results from TCRdb running MiXCR on the 5' RACE reads. The sample contains under 50,000 distinct CDR3 sequences, roughly 6.4% of which appear only once. The sequences come from PBMCs, either bulk or a sorted T-cell subset (CD4+, CD8+, memory, or dextramer-sorted; not recorded which), collected 45 days after the yellow fever booster vaccination. Receptors originate from a man aged 25 to 40 who received the YFV17D yellow fever vaccine.

This clonotype was recorded at least ten times. CDR3 residues: CASSYNSGANVLTF. The CDR3 coding sequence is TGTGCCAGCAGTTACAACTCTGGGGCCAACGTCCTGACTTTC. The V gene is TRBV6-2 or TRBV6-3, the J gene TRBJ2-6; D unresolved. Per germline, CDR1 MNHEY and CDR2 SVGEGT. The V end was cut by 2 bases, the J end by 0 bases, with 2 bases between. This CDR3 contains 14 residues.

This clonotype has a count of ten or more. The chain employs TRBV7-6 and TRBJ2-2; 9 bases are shared with TRBD2. Germline CDR1 reads SGHVS; CDR2 reads FNYEAQ. This CDR3 is 16 amino acids long. Trimming at V came to 3 bases and at J to 4 bases, leaving 6 bases not matched to a gene. CDR3 sequence (DNA): TGTGCCAGCAGCTTGGCCCTAGCGGGACGCACCGGGGAGCTGTTTTTT. Amino acid sequence: CASSLALAGRTGELFF.

The table lists this clonotype with many counts. The chain links TRBV20-1 to TRBJ2-1; 7 bases align to TRBD2. The length of the CDR3 is 11 residues. V lost 4 bases, J lost 11 bases, and 5 bases stayed unmatched. The germline CDR1 and CDR2 sequences are DFQATT and SNEGSKA (reference sequence). DNA of the CDR3: TGCAGTGCTAAAGGGACTAACAAGCAGTTCTTC. Residues: CSAKGTNKQFF.

This clonotype showed up many times. J is TRBJ1-3 and V is TRBV29-1; D remains unclear. In germline, CDR1 is SQVTM, CDR2 ANQGSEA. The CDR3 contains 15 residues. V lost 4 bases, J lost 0 bases, and 13 bases lay in between. CDR3 sequence: CSVGGGRDSGNTIYF. For the CDR3, the DNA is TGCAGCGTTGGGGGAGGAAGGGACTCTGGAAACACCATATATTTT. Full variable domain (outside the CDR3, taken from reference TRBV29-1 and TRBJ1-3): SAVISQKPSRDICQRGTSLTIQCQVDSQVTMMFWYRQQPGQSLTLIATANQGSEATYESGFVIDKFPISRPNLTFSTLTVSNMSPEDSSIYLCSVGGGRDSGNTIYFGEGSWLTVV.

This clonotype occurred many times. The chain is built from TRBV7-2 and TRBJ2-5; 7 bases are shared with TRBD2. CDR1 and CDR2 (germline): SGHTA, FQGNSA. J lost 5 bases, V lost 3 bases, and 6 bases had no gene match. The CDR3 extends over 14 amino acids. The CDR3 region has the DNA TGTGCCAGCAGCTTCGACGGGAGGCGGGAGACCCAGTACTTC. Translating gives CASSFDGRRETQYF.

This clonotype was counted at least ten times. The CDR3 region has the DNA TGTGCCAGCAGCGTCTCCGGAGGAGATACGCAGTATTTT. Protein sequence: CASSVSGGDTQYF. The chain is built from TRBV9 and TRBJ2-3, with D perhaps matching TRBD2 (5 bases). The CDR3 loop spans 13 amino acids. The V gene lost 2 bases and the J gene lost 5 bases, with 9 bases spanning the gap. Looked up from germline, CDR1 is SGDLS and CDR2 is YYNGEE.

Many counts were recorded for this clonotype. This sequence joins TRBV11-2 and TRBJ2-3; D assignment may be TRBD1 or TRBD2 (5 bases each). The CDR3 runs 16 residues. V gave up 3 bases and J gave up 4 bases, with 17 bases separating them. Germline V gene data show CDR1 as SGHAT and CDR2 as FQNNGV. CDR3 region: CASSFLEVRVADTQYF. Written as DNA, the CDR3 is TGTGCCAGCAGCTTTCTGGAGGTCAGGGTGGCAGATACGCAGTATTTT.

This clonotype was counted ten times or more. The rearrangement joins TRBV15 to TRBJ2-3; no definite D call. CDR3 length: 11 residues. The germline CDR1 and CDR2 sequences are LNHNV and YYDKDF (reference sequence). The V end lost 4 bases, the J end lost 3 bases, and 2 bases lay between the germline ends. The CDR3 region is CATSKTDTQYF. The CDR3 coding sequence is TGTGCCACCAGCAAGACAGATACGCAGTATTTT.

The genes are TRBV5-4 and TRBJ2-7, with D tentatively TRBD1 or TRBD2 (5 bases each). This CDR3 is 14 amino acids long. The germline gives CDR1 SGHNT, CDR2 YYREEE (reference sequence). Trimming took 4 bases from V and 6 from J, leaving 17 bases between them. The CDR3 reads CASSLGTLRAEQYF. CDR3 bases: TGTGCCAGCAGCCTCGGGACCCTCCGGGCCGAGCAGTACTTC.

This clonotype was detected many times. V usage is TRBV6-5 and J usage is TRBJ2-1, with a possible D match to TRBD2 (5 bases). Germline CDR1 is MNHEY and CDR2 is SVGAGI. The CDR3 loop spans 11 amino acids. Trimming removed 0 bases at V and 14 bases at J, with 8 bases between. The CDR3 reads CASSYSRVEFF. Here the CDR3 DNA reads TGTGCCAGCAGTTACTCGAGGGTGGAGTTCTTC.

This clonotype has ten or more counts. The rearrangement joins TRBV7-2 to TRBJ1-1; D is unresolved. The CDR3 covers 14 residues. Trimming pared 0 bases from V and 10 bases from J, leaving 15 bases between. CDR1 SGHTA and CDR2 FQGNSA come from the germline V gene. The CDR3 DNA follows: TGTGCCAGCAGCTTAGCGGAGATTACCGGGGTAGCTTTCTTT. Its protein is CASSLAEITGVAFF.

Worth noting for this clonotype: This clone may be a read error of a much larger clone one base away. The conserved phenylalanine or tryptophan normally closing the CDR3 is absent here, so this likely arose from a read error. This chain connects TRBV7-6 to TRBJ2-1; TRBD2 matches at 10 bases. The trim removed 6 bases at V and 7 bases at J, leaving 6 bases unmatched. Germline V CDR1 and CDR2: SGHVS, FNYEAQ. CDR3 length equals 14 residues. CDR3 sequence reads: CASSLSGRGNEQFV. CDR3 DNA sequence: TGTGCCAGCAGTCTCAGCGGGAGGGGGAATGAGCAGTTCGTC.

This clonotype has a count of ten or more. J is TRBJ2-7 and V is TRBV20-1; 7 bases map to TRBD2. Germline V gene data show CDR1 as DFQATT and CDR2 as SNEGSKA (reference sequence). V lost 1 base, J lost 4 bases, and 7 bases stayed unmatched. The CDR3 is made up of 14 amino acids. CDR3 DNA sequence: TGCAGTGCTAGAGGCTTAGGGCGGGAGTACGAGCAGTACTTC. Residues: CSARGLGREYEQYF.

The chain couples TRBV7-3 to TRBJ2-3, with 13 bases aligning to TRBD2. Trimming cost V 3 bases and J 1 base; bases outside gene matches: 1. This CDR3 region has 16 residues. Germline V lookup: CDR1 SGHTA, CDR2 FQGTGA. For the CDR3, the DNA is TGTGCCAGCAGCTTCGGACTAGCGGGGGGCACAGATACGCAGTATTTT. It codes for CASSFGLAGGTDTQYF.

This clonotype was picked up many times. The gene calls are TRBV7-9 and TRBJ2-1, with TRBD2 identical over 8 bases. The CDR3 is 16 amino acids. V lost 1 base to trimming and J lost 3 bases; unmatched junction nucleotides: 5. Per the germline V gene, CDR1 is SEHNR and CDR2 is FQNEAQ (reference sequence). The CDR3 region has the DNA TGTGCCAGCAGCTTAGATCGCGGGAGGAACTACAATGAGCAGTTCTTC. Amino acids: CASSLDRGRNYNEQFF.

The table lists this clonotype with a few counts. This chain connects TRBV5-1 to TRBJ1-2, with 9 bases fitting TRBD1. In germline, CDR1 is SGHRS, CDR2 YFSETQ. The CDR3 is 16 residues long. V lost 7 bases and J lost 3; bases outside the gene matches: 13. The CDR3 DNA follows: TGCGCCAGCTCCCGTGGGGGGGACAGGGCGGACTATGGCTACACCTTC. Translation: CASSRGGDRADYGYTF. Together with reference TRBV5-1 and TRBJ1-2, the CDR3 gives the full variable domain: KAGVTQTPRYLIKTRGQQVTLSCSPISGHRSVSWYQQTPGQGLQFLFEYFSETQRNKGNFPGRFSGRQFSNSRSEMNVSTLELGDSALYLCASSRGGDRADYGYTFGSGTRLTVV.

The V call is TRBV3-1, the J call TRBJ2-1; D unclear. The length of the CDR3 is 13 residues. Germline CDR1 and CDR2: LGHDT and YNNKEL (reference sequence). Trimming took 3 bases from V and 0 from J, leaving 3 bases between them. CDR3: CASSHGSYNEQFF. CDR3 sequence (DNA): TGTGCCAGCAGCCACGGCTCCTACAATGAGCAGTTCTTC.

This clonotype qualifies as medium-sized. The rearrangement uses TRBV7-2 and TRBJ1-1; 8 positions match TRBD1. In germline, CDR1 is SGHTA, CDR2 FQGNSA. Trimming removed 7 bases from V and 2 bases from J; junction bases left unmatched: 3. The CDR3 is 13 residues long. CDR3 nucleotide sequence: TGTGCCAGCATGGGACAGGCAAACACTGAAGCTTTCTTT. The encoded protein is CASMGQANTEAFF.

This clonotype was seen many times. The J gene is TRBJ2-7, the V gene TRBV3-1; D might be TRBD2 (6 bases). Germline CDR1 LGHDT, CDR2 YNNKEL (reference sequence). The V end lost 7 bases, the J end lost 2 bases, and 15 bases lay between the germline ends. This CDR3 is built from 14 residues. CDR3 residues: CASTSRDSPYEQYF. CDR3 DNA: TGTGCCAGCACTTCCCGGGACTCACCCTACGAGCAGTACTTC.